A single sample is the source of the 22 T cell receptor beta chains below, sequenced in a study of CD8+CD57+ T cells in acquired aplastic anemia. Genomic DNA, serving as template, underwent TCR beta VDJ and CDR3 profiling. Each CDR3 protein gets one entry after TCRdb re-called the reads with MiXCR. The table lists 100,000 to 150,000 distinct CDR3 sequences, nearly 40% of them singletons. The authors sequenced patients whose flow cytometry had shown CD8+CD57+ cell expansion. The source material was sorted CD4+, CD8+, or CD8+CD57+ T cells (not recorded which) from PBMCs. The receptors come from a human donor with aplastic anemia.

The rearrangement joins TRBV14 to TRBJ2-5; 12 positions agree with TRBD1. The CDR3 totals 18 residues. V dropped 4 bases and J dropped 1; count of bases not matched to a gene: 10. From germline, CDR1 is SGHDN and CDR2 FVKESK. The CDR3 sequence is CASSLRPGQGALQETQYF. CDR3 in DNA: TGTGCCAGCAGCCTGAGACCGGGACAGGGGGCCCTCCAAGAGACCCAGTACTTC. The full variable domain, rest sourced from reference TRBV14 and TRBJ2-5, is EAGVTQFPSHSVIEKGQTVTLRCDPISGHDNLYWYRRVMGKEIKFLLHFVKESKQDESGMPNNRFLAERTGGTYSTLKVQPAELEDSGVYFCASSLRPGQGALQETQYFGPGTRLLVL.

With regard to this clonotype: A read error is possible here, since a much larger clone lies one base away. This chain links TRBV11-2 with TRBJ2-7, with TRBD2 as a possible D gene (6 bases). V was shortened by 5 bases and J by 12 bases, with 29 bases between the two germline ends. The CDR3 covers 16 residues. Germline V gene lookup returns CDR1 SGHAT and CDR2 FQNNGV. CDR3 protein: CASSRMGLEGGGKRYF. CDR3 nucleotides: TGTGCCAGCAGCCGAATGGGACTGGAGGGCGGCGGGAAGCGGTACTTC.

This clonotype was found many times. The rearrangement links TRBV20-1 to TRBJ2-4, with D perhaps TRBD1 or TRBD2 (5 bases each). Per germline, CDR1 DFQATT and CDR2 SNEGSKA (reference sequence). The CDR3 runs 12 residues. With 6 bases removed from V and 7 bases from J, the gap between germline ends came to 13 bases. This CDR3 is CSARDPINIQYF. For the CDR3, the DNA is TGCAGTGCCCGGGACCCTATCAACATTCAGTACTTC.

CDR3 bases: TGCAGCGTTGGGGCGGGGACAGGGGGCTCAGATACGCAGTATTTT. This encodes CSVGAGTGGSDTQYF. This chain joins TRBV29-1 and TRBJ2-3; 12 bases are a match to TRBD1. Germline loops: CDR1 SQVTM, CDR2 ANQGSEA. With 4 bases clipped from V and 4 bases from J, the junction kept 6 bases outside the gene matches. The CDR3 runs to 15 residues.

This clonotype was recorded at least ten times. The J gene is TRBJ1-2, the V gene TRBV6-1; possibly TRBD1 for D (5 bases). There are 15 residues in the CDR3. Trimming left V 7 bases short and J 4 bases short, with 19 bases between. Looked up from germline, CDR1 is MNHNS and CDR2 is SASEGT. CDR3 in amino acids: CASTKDITGAYGYTF. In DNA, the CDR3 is TGTGCCAGCACCAAGGACATTACTGGGGCCTATGGCTACACCTTC.

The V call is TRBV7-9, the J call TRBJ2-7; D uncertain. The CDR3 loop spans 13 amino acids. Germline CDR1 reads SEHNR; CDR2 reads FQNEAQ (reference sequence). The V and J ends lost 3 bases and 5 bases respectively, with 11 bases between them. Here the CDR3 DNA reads TGTGCCAGCAGCTTCAGTGGGATGGACGAGCAGTACTTC. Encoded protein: CASSFSGMDEQYF.

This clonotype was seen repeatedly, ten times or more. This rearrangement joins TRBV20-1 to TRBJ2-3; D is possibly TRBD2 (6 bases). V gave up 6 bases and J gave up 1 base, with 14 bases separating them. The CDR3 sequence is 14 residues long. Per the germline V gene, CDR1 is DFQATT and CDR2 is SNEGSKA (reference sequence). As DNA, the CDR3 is TGCAGTGCATTAGCGGTCCCCGGCACAGATACGCAGTATTTT. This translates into CSALAVPGTDTQYF.

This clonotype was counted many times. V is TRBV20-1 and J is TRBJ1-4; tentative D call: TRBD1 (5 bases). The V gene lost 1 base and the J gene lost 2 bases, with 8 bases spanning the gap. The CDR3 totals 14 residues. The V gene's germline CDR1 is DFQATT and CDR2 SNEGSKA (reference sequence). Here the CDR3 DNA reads TGCAGTGCTAGAGGGGGGGTGACTAATGAAAAACTGTTTTTT. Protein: CSARGGVTNEKLFF.

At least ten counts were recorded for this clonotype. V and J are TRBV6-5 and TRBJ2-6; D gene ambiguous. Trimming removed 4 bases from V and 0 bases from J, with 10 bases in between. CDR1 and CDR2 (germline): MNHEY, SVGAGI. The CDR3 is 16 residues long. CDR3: CASSFDNPSGANVLTF. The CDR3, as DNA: TGTGCCAGCAGTTTCGACAACCCCTCTGGGGCCAACGTCCTGACTTTC.

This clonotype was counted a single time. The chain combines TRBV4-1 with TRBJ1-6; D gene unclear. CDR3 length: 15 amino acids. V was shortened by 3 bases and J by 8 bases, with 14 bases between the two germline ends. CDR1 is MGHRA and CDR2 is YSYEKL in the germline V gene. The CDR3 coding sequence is TGCGCCAGCAGCCAGTTGATGTTCGAAGATTCACCCCTCCACTTT. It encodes CASSQLMFEDSPLHF.

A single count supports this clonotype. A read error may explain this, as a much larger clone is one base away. CDR3 loop: CASGPRTGDNEQFF. DNA of the CDR3: TGTGCCAGCGGCCCACGGACAGGGGACAATGAGCAGTTCTTC. The V gene is TRBV4-2, the J gene TRBJ2-1; 9 bases fit TRBD1. The CDR3 totals 14 residues. V was clipped by 8 bases and J by 5 bases; unmatched bases: 7. Germline CDR1 LGHNA, CDR2 YNFKEQ.

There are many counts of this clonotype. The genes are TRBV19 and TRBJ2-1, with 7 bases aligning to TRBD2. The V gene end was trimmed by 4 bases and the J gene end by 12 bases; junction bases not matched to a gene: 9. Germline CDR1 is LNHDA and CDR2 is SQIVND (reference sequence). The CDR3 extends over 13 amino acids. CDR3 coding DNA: TGTGCCAGTAGTACCCTCGGGGGGATGACGCAGTTCTTC. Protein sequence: CASSTLGGMTQFF.

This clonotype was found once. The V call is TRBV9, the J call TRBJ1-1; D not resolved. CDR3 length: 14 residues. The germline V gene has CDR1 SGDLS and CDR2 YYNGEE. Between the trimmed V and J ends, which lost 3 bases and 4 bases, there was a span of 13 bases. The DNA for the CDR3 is TGTGCCAGCAGCGCCACCGACGAGGGCACTGAAGCTTTCTTT. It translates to CASSATDEGTEAFF.

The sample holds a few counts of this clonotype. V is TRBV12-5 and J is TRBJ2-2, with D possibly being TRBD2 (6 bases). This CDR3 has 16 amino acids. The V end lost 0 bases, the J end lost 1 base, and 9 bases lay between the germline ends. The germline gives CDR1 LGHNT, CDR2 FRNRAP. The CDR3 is CASGLVRRENTGELFF. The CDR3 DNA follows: TGTGCTAGTGGTTTGGTAAGGAGGGAGAACACCGGGGAGCTGTTTTTT.

The CDR3 region is CASSSPGGASYEQYF. The CDR3 DNA is TGTGCCAGCAGTTCCCCGGGGGGTGCCTCCTACGAGCAGTACTTC. This rearrangement joins TRBV28 to TRBJ2-7; 7 nucleotides agree with TRBD2. CDR1 is MDHEN, CDR2 SYDVKM, per germline. This CDR3 is built from 15 residues. Trimming cost V 4 bases and J 0 bases; bases outside gene matches: 6.

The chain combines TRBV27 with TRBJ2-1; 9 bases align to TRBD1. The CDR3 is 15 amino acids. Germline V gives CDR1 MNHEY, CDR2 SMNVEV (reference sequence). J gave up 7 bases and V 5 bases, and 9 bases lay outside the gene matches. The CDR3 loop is CASSPRQGVRNEQFF. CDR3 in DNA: TGTGCCAGCAGTCCCAGACAGGGGGTGAGGAATGAGCAGTTCTTC.

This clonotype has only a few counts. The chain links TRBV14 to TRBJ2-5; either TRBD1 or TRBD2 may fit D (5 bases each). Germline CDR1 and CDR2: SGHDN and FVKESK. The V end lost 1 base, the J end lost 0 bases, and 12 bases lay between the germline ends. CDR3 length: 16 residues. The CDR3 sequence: CASSQAGPTDQETQYF. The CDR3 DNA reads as TGTGCCAGCAGCCAAGCGGGGCCGACAGACCAAGAGACCCAGTACTTC.

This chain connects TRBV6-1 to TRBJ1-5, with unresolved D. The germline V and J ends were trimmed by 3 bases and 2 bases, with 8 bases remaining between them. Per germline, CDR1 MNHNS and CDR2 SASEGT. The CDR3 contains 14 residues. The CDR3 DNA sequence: TGTGCCAGCAGTGACCTTTGGGGCAATCAGCCCCAGCATTTT. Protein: CASSDLWGNQPQHF.

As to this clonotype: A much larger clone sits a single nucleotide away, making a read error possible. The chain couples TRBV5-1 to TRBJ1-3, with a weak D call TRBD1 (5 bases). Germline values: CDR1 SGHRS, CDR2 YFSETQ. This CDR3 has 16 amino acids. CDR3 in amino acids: CASSLFTGISGSTIYF. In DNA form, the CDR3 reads TGCGCCAGCAGCTTATTTACAGGCATTTCTGGAAGCACCATATATTTT.

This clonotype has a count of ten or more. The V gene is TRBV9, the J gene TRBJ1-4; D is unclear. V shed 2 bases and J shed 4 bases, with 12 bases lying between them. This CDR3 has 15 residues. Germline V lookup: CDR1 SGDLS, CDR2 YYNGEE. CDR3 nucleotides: TGTGCCAGCAGCGTGAAGCCGGGGAATAATGAAAAACTGTTTTTT. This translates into CASSVKPGNNEKLFF.

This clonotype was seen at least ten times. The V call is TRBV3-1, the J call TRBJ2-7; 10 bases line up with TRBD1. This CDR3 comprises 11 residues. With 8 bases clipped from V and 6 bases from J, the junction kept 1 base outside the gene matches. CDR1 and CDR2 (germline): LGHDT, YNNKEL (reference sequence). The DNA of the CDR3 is TGTGCCAGCGGACAGGGGGGCGAGCAGTACGTC. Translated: CASGQGGEQYV.

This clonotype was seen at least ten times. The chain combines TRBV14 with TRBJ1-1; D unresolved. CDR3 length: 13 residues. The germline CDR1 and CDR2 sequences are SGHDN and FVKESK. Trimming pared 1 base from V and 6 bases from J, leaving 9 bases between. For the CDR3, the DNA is TGTGCCAGCAGCCAAGTGTACCTACCTGAAGCTTTCTTT. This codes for CASSQVYLPEAFF.